What follows is one TCR beta chain and its context. As processed by the authors: Reference gene primer amplification gave estimated nucleated cell counts. Produced via immunoSEQ multiplex PCR; TCRdb's table is partial and in-frame only. The V and J calls and clone size are taken from that table; D and trimming were inferred from the DNA. The repertoire has some 70,000 clones, about 86% of them found once; the top ten carry approximately 1.4%. This sample stems from a study of blood T cell repertoires in COVID-19. Study as a whole: Samples taken during acute and convalescent COVID-19 were collected in the United States, Italy and Spain. PBMCs, B-cell-depleted T cells, or T cells were the source of the cDNA or gDNA that made up the material.

V was pared by 6 bases and J by 3 bases, with 11 bases between. CDR3 size: 13 residues. The germline V gene encodes CDR1 SQVTM and CDR2 ANQGSEA. The chain couples TRBV29-1 to TRBJ1-4; D gene unclear. The sequenced sample was peripheral blood. This receptor was identified in a woman aged 55-69 years with acute or convalescent COVID-19. The CDR3 reads CSVSEVANEKLFF. The CDR3 coding sequence is TGCAGCGTGTCCGAGGTGGCTAATGAAAAACTGTTTTTT. The full variable domain, rest sourced from reference TRBV29-1 and TRBJ1-4, is SAVISQKPSRDICQRGTSLTIQCQVDSQVTMMFWYRQQPGQSLTLIATANQGSEATYESGFVIDKFPISRPNLTFSTLTVSNMSPEDSSIYLCSVSEVANEKLFFGSGTQLSVL.